This T cell receptor beta chain was documented in a study of T cells after yellow fever vaccination. Universal primer sites and UMIs were introduced during 5'RACE template-switching synthesis of TCR cDNA. TCRdb re-derived calls from the 5' RACE reads in MiXCR, one entry per CDR3 protein. Here the sample spans some 350,000 distinct CDR3 sequences, 3% to 4.5% being singletons. The CDR3 has 12 residues. V lost 6 bases, J lost 4 bases, and 10 bases lay in between. General study points: There was a small share of clonotypes that showed up in both the CD4 and CD8 compartments.

The sample holds a few counts of this clonotype. Its antigen remains unknown. The sequencing used PBMCs, collected 5 days after the yellow fever booster vaccination. The rearrangement links TRBV23-1 to TRBJ2-7; D unclear. TRBV23-1 has ORF status, its function being uncertain. This TCR was recovered from a man aged 18 to 29 who received the YFV17D yellow fever vaccine. CDR3 region: CASREPTYEQYV. Here the CDR3 DNA reads TGCGCCAGCAGGGAGCCAACTTACGAGCAGTACGTC.